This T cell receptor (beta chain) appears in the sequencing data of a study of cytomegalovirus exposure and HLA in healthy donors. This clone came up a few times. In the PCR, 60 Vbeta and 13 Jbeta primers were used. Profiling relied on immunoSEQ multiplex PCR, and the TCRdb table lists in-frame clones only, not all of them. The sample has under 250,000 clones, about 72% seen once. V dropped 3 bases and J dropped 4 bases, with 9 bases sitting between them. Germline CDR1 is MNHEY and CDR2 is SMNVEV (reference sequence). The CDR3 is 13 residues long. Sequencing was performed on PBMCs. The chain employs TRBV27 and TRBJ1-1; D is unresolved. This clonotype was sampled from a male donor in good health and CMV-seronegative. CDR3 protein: CASSLVSGTEAFF. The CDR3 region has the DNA TGTGCCAGCAGTTTGGTTTCGGGCACTGAAGCTTTCTTT.